This entry concerns a single TCR beta chain. The target antigen is unknown. The data derive from a study of early T cells in non-severe SARS-CoV-2 infection. As for the study in general: Sequencing input comprised bulk RNA from unsorted whole blood; chain pairing was not available.

As part of library construction, unique molecular identifiers were attached to individual cDNA molecules. TCRdb reprocessed the 5' RACE reads with MiXCR, giving one entry per CDR3 protein. The sample lists 87,000 or so distinct CDR3 sequences; 12% to 15% were seen once. Trimming at V came to 9 bases and at J to 3 bases, leaving 1 base not matched to a gene. The CDR3 runs to 12 residues. Germline values: CDR1 KGHDR, CDR2 SFDVKD. Overall study findings and caveats: Using VDJdb, the matching emphasized anti-spike CD8 responses while missing private and CD4 specificities.

This TCR was recovered from an adult who was a healthcare worker with PCR-confirmed SARS-CoV-2 infection or an uninfected control (not recorded which). V usage is TRBV24-1 and J usage is TRBJ2-3; 8 bases line up with TRBD1. Sequencing input: whole blood. The CDR3 region has the DNA TGTGCCACCGGACAGGGTACAGATACGCAGTATTTT. Translated: CATGQGTDTQYF.